The rows below give T cell receptor beta chains drawn from one sample of a study of blood T cell repertoires in COVID-19. Assay used: immunoSEQ multiplex PCR; TCRdb lists only in-frame clones, some missing. This sample yields 200,000 to 250,000 clones, of which approximately 80% are seen a single time; over 6.5% belongs to the top ten. Sequenced sample: peripheral blood. The receptors here all came from an elderly woman with COVID-19, enrolled during active disease. CDR3s include the opening cysteine and the closing phenylalanine or tryptophan. The D gene is left open where the match is weak. The size of a clone is reported for some rows only, either as once, few or many, or as a class for expanded clones.

V: TRBV12-3/TRBV12-4; D: NA; J: TRBJ1-2; size: NA; CDR3: CASSSRRHGYTF; DNA: TGTGCCAGCAGTTCCCGGAGGCATGGCTACACCTTC
V: TRBV19; D: NA; J: TRBJ1-5; size: NA; CDR3: CASTPGELVYSNQPQHF; DNA: TGTGCCAGTACCCCCGGCGAACTAGTCTATAGCAATCAGCCCCAGCATTTT
V: TRBV5-1; D: TRBD1; J: TRBJ2-2; size: NA; CDR3: CASGQVAGGELFF; DNA: TGCGCCAGCGGACAGGTGGCTGGCGGGGAGCTGTTTTTT
V: TRBV2; D: NA; J: TRBJ1-2; size: NA; CDR3: CASSTEGALGYTF; DNA: TGTGCCAGCAGTACAGAAGGCGCACTTGGCTACACCTTC
V: TRBV5-1; D: TRBD1; J: TRBJ1-2; size: NA; CDR3: CASSSTGDLRGYTF; DNA: TGCGCCAGCAGCTCAACAGGGGACCTACGTGGCTACACCTTC
V: TRBV5-1; D: TRBD1; J: TRBJ1-1; size: NA; CDR3: CASSAYGQENGAFF; DNA: TGCGCCAGCAGCGCCTACGGACAGGAAAATGGAGCTTTCTTT
V: TRBV6-1; D: NA; J: TRBJ1-5; size: NA; CDR3: CASSERGAAGF; DNA: TGTGCCAGCAGTGAACGGGGGGCGGCGGGTTTT
V: TRBV7-2; D: TRBD1; J: TRBJ1-1; size: NA; CDR3: CASSSWTGLDDTEAFF; DNA: TGTGCCAGCAGCTCTTGGACAGGGCTAGACGACACTGAAGCTTTCTTT
V: TRBV5-6; D: NA; J: TRBJ1-2; size: few; CDR3: CASSLSRLQGAYGYTF; DNA: TGTGCCAGCAGCTTGTCCAGGTTACAGGGTGCCTATGGCTACACCTTC
V: TRBV18; D: TRBD2; J: TRBJ2-1; size: NA; CDR3: CASSPSAGVVDEQFF; DNA: TGTGCCAGCTCACCATCGGCGGGAGTGGTAGATGAGCAGTTCTTC
V: TRBV5-1; D: TRBD2; J: TRBJ2-6; size: NA; CDR3: CASGGAGANVLTF; DNA: TGCGCCAGCGGGGGGGCTGGGGCCAACGTCCTGACTTTC
V: TRBV5-4; D: NA; J: TRBJ1-3; size: NA; CDR3: CASSKTEVDTIYF; DNA: TGTGCCAGCAGTAAGACAGAGGTAGACACCATATATTTT
V: TRBV5-1; D: NA; J: TRBJ1-4; size: NA; CDR3: CASSRFGGREEKLFF; DNA: TGCGCCAGCAGCCGTTTTGGAGGGCGAGAAGAAAAACTGTTTTTT
V: TRBV18; D: NA; J: TRBJ2-5; size: NA; CDR3: CASGGLDQETQYF; DNA: TGTGCCAGCGGGGGACTGGATCAAGAGACCCAGTACTTC
V: TRBV4-1; D: TRBD1; J: TRBJ1-5; size: NA; CDR3: CASSQGRTGTAISNQPQHF; DNA: TGCGCCAGCAGCCAAGGACGGACCGGGACAGCCATTAGCAATCAGCCCCAGCATTTT
V: TRBV19; D: TRBD1; J: TRBJ1-6; size: NA; CDR3: CACKTGGRSPLHF; DNA: TGTGCCTGCAAGACAGGGGGCCGTTCACCCCTCCACTTT
V: TRBV27; D: TRBD2; J: TRBJ2-7; size: NA; CDR3: CASSSRGGMYEQYF; DNA: TGTGCCAGCAGTTCCCGGGGGGGGATGTACGAGCAGTACTTC